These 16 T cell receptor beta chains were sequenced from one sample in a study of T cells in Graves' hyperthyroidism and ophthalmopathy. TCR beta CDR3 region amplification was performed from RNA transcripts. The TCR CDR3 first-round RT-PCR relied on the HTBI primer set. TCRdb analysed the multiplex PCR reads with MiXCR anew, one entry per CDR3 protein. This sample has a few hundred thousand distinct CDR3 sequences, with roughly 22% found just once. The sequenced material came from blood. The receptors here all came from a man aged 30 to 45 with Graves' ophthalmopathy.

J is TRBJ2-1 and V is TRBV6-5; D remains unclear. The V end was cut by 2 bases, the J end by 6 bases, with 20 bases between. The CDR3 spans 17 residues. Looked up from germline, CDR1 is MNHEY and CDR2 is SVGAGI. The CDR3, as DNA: TGTGCCAGCAGTTACCCATCTTCACGGAACACAACCAATGAGCAGTTCTTC. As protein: CASSYPSSRNTTNEQFF.

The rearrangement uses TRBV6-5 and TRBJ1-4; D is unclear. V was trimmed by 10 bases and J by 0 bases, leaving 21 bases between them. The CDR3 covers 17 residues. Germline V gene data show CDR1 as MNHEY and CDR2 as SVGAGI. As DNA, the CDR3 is TGTGCCATAAGTAGGACGGAACGAATTTCAACTAATGAAAAACTGTTTTTT. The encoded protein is CAISRTERISTNEKLFF.

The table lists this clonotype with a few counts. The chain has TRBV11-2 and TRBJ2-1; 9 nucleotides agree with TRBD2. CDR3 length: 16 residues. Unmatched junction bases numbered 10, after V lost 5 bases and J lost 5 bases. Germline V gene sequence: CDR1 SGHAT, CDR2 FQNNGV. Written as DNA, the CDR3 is TGTGCCAGCAGCCCACTTAGCGGGAGAACCCACAATGAGCAGTTCTTC. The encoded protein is CASSPLSGRTHNEQFF.

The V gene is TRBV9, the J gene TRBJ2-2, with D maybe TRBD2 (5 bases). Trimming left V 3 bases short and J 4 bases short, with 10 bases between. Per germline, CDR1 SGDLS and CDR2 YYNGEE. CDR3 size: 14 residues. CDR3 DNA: TGTGCCAGCAGCGGTTCGAGCGGCACCGGGGAGCTGTTTTTT. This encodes CASSGSSGTGELFF. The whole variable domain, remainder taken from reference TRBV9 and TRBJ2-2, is DSGVTQTPKHLITATGQRVTLRCSPRSGDLSVYWYQQSLDQGLQFLIQYYNGEERAKGNILERFSAQQFPDLHSELNLSSLELGDSALYFCASSGSSGTGELFFGEGSRLTVL.

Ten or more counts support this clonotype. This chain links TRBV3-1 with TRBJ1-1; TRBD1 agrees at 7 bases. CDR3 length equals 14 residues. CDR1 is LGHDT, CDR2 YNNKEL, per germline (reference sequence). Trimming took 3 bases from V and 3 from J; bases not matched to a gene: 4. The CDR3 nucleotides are TGTGCCAGCAGCCAGACGACAGGGCACACTGAAGCTTTCTTT. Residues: CASSQTTGHTEAFF.

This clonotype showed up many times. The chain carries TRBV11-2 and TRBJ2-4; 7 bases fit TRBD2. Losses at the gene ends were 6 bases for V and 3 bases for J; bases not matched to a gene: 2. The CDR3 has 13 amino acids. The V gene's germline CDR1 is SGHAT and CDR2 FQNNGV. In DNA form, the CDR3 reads TGTGCCAGCAGGGGGGGGGGCAAAAACATTCAGTACTTC. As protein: CASRGGGKNIQYF. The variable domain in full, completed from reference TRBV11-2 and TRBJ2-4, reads EAGVAQSPRYKIIEKRQSVAFWCNPISGHATLYWYQQILGQGPKLLIQFQNNGVVDDSQLPKDRFSAERLKGVDSTLKIQPAKLEDSAVYLCASRGGGKNIQYFGAGTRLSVL.

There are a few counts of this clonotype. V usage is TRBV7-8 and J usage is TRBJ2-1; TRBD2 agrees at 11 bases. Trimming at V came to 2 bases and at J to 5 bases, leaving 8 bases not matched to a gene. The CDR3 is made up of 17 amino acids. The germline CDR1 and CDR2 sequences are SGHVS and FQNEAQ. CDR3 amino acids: CASSLFPPGLADNEQFF. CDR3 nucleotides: TGTGCCAGCAGCTTATTCCCTCCGGGACTAGCGGACAATGAGCAGTTCTTC.

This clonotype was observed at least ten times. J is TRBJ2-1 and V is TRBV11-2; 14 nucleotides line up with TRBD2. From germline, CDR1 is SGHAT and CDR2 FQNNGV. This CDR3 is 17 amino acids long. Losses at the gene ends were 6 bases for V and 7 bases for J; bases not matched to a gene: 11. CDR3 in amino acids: CASRTSTGTSGRNEQFF. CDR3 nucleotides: TGTGCCAGCAGAACGTCAACCGGGACTAGCGGGAGAAATGAGCAGTTCTTC. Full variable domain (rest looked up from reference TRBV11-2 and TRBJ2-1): EAGVAQSPRYKIIEKRQSVAFWCNPISGHATLYWYQQILGQGPKLLIQFQNNGVVDDSQLPKDRFSAERLKGVDSTLKIQPAKLEDSAVYLCASRTSTGTSGRNEQFFGPGTRLTVL.

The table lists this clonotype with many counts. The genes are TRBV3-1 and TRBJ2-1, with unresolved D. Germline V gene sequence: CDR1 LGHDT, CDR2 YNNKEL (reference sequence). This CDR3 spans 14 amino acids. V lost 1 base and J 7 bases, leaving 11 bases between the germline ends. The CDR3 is CASSQGQFTNEQFF. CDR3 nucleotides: TGTGCCAGCAGCCAAGGGCAATTTACGAATGAGCAGTTCTTC.

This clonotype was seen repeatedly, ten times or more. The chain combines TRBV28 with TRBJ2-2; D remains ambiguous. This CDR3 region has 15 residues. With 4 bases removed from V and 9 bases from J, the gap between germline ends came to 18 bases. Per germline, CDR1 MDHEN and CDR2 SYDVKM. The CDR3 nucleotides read TGTGCCAGCAGTTCCTCGGGCAGCCCTACTAGGGAGCTGTTTTTT. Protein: CASSSSGSPTRELFF.

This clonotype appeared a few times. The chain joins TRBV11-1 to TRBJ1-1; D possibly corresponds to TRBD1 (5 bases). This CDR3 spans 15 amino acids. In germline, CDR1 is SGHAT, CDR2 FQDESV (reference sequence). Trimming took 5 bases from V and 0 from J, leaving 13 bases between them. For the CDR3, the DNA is TGTGCCAGCAGCGACCGGGACGGATTGAACACTGAAGCTTTCTTT. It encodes CASSDRDGLNTEAFF.

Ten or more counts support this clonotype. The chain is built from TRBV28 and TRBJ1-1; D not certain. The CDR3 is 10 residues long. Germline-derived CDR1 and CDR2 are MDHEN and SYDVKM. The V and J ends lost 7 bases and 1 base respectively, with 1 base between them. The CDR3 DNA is TGTGCCAGCAAGAACACTGAAGCTTTCTTT. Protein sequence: CASKNTEAFF.

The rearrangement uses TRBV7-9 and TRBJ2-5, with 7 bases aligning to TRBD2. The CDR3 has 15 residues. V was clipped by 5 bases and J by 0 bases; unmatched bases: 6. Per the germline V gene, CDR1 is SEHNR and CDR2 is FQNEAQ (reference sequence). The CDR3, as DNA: TGTGCCAGCAGCCAACCGGGGGGATACCAAGAGACCCAGTACTTC. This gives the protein CASSQPGGYQETQYF.

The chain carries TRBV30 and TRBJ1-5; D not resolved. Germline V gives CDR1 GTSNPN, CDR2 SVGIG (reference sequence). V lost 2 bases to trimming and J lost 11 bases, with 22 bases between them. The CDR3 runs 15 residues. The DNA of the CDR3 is TGTGCCTGGAGTCCCCTCCCCGGGCCCCGCGGGGCCCAGCATTTT. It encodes CAWSPLPGPRGAQHF.

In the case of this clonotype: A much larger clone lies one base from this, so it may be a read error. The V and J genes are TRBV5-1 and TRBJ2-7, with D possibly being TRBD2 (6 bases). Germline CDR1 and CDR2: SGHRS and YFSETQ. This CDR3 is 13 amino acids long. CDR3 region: CASSFGGPGEQCF. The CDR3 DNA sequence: TGCGCCAGCAGCTTCGGGGGTCCGGGCGAGCAGTGCTTC.

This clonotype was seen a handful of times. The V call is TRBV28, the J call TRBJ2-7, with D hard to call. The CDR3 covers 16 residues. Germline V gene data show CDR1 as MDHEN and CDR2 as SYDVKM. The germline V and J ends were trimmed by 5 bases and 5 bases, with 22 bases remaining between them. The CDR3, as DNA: TGTGCCAGCAGTCCCTCTCCCCCGATTGAAGTCGACGAGCAGTACTTC. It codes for CASSPSPPIEVDEQYF.